The 31 T cell receptor beta chains below all came from one sample that was sequenced in a study of blood T cell repertoires in COVID-19. The repertoire was sequenced with immunoSEQ multiplex PCR; TCRdb's copy has only in-frame clones and lacks some. The data hold 150,000 to 200,000 clones, with approximately 80% observed a single time. The sample was PBMCs or T cells enriched from blood (not recorded which). The receptors originated from a man aged 35 to 55 who had recovered from COVID-19.

This clone was seen only a few times. The rearrangement links TRBV10-1 to TRBJ2-3; weak D call: TRBD2 (6 bases). Germline V gene sequence: CDR1 WNHNN, CDR2 SYGVQD (reference sequence). The CDR3 extends over 15 amino acids. Trimming stripped 5 bases from V and 4 bases from J, with 16 bases between. The CDR3: CASSSRRGLADTQYF. The CDR3 nucleotides read TGCGCCAGCAGTTCCCGACGGGGGTTGGCAGATACGCAGTATTTT.

The chain uses TRBV10-3 and TRBJ2-3; a weak D match, TRBD2 (7 bases). The V and J ends lost 7 bases and 4 bases respectively, with 21 bases between them. The length of the CDR3 is 16 residues. CDR1 is ENHRY and CDR2 is SYGVKD in the germline V gene. The DNA of the CDR3 is TGTGCCATCACCTCCCAAGGGAGGGGGGATCCAGATACGCAGTATTTT. Residues: CAITSQGRGDPDTQYF.

The chain recombines TRBV25-1 with TRBJ1-1; no definite D call. The CDR3 sequence is 12 residues long. Germline-derived CDR1 and CDR2 are MGHDK and SYGVNS. V was clipped by 5 bases and J by 4 bases, with 8 bases between them. This CDR3 reads CASSHYGTEAFF. The CDR3 region has the DNA TGTGCCAGCAGTCACTACGGCACTGAAGCTTTCTTT.

A word on this clone: The sample carries other DNA sequences with the same CDR3. The rearrangement links TRBV5-1 to TRBJ1-1; 9 nucleotides match TRBD1. The germline gives CDR1 SGHRS, CDR2 YFSETQ. The CDR3 is 14 residues long. Trimming removed 0 bases from V and 3 bases from J; junction bases left unmatched: 0. As DNA, the CDR3 is TGCGCCAGCAGCTTGGGGACAGGGGACACTGAAGCTTTCTTT. Amino acid sequence: CASSLGTGDTEAFF.

The CDR3 coding sequence is TGTGCCAGCAGGACAAGAGGAGGGACTTATGGCTACACCTTC. It translates to CASRTRGGTYGYTF. The genes are TRBV6-5 and TRBJ1-2, with D possibly TRBD1 on 5 matching bases. Trimming pared 6 bases from V and 5 bases from J, leaving 16 bases between. Germline assignment: CDR1 MNHEY and CDR2 SVGAGI. The CDR3 is 14 amino acids.

The V call is TRBV5-1, the J call TRBJ2-5, with TRBD2 matching 13 bases. The CDR3 contains 18 residues. Unmatched junction bases numbered 7, after V lost 0 bases and J lost 2 bases. Germline V CDR1 and CDR2: SGHRS, YFSETQ. Here the CDR3 reads CASSLGLTSGGPQETQYF. CDR3 in DNA: TGCGCCAGCAGCTTGGGCCTGACTAGCGGGGGGCCACAAGAGACCCAGTACTTC.

The CDR3 is CASSSVAGGSETQYF. The CDR3 DNA reads TGTGCCAGCAGTTCCGTTGCGGGGGGATCAGAGACCCAGTACTTC. V usage is TRBV6-5 and J usage is TRBJ2-5; 8 bases agree with TRBD2. The junction had 8 bases not matched to a gene; V was cut back by 4 bases and J by 4 bases. This CDR3 comprises 15 residues. Germline loops: CDR1 MNHEY, CDR2 SVGAGI.

The gene calls are TRBV4-2 and TRBJ1-3; 9 nucleotides match TRBD1. Germline CDR1 LGHNA, CDR2 YNFKEQ. V dropped 5 bases and J dropped 2; count of bases not matched to a gene: 1. This CDR3 has 14 residues. As DNA, the CDR3 is TGTGCCAGCAGCGGGACAGGGCCTGGAAACACCATATATTTT. It specifies CASSGTGPGNTIYF.

This rearrangement joins TRBV6-4 to TRBJ2-2; D perhaps matches TRBD2 (6 bases). V dropped 4 bases and J dropped 6 bases, with 30 bases sitting between them. The CDR3 spans 20 residues. Germline V gene lookup returns CDR1 MRHNA and CDR2 SNTAGT. Here the CDR3 reads CASSGAEGEGLSVRPGELFF. DNA for the CDR3: TGTGCCAGCAGTGGGGCGGAGGGTGAGGGGCTCTCAGTTAGACCCGGGGAGCTGTTTTTT.

The J gene is TRBJ2-3, the V gene TRBV5-1; 8 nucleotides align to TRBD1. The CDR3 has 16 amino acids. Trimming removed 3 bases from V and 4 bases from J; junction bases left unmatched: 10. The germline CDR1 and CDR2 sequences are SGHRS and YFSETQ. The CDR3, as DNA: TGCGCCAGCAGCTATGGGACAGGCCCCACCGCAGATACGCAGTATTTT. Translation gives CASSYGTGPTADTQYF.

The chain uses TRBV9 and TRBJ2-1, with TRBD2 matching over 14 bases. V dropped 0 bases and J dropped 7; count of bases not matched to a gene: 0. The germline gives CDR1 SGDLS, CDR2 YYNGEE. This CDR3 is built from 15 residues. CDR3 DNA sequence: TGTGCCAGCAGCGTAGGGACTAGCGGGGGGAATGAGCAGTTCTTC. Protein sequence: CASSVGTSGGNEQFF.

This clone was recorded once. For the CDR3, the DNA is TGTGCCTGGAGTGCTAGTGTAGACGTCTCCGGGGCCAACGTCCTGACTTTC. Its translation is CAWSASVDVSGANVLTF. V and J are TRBV30 and TRBJ2-6; D remains unclear. Looked up from germline, CDR1 is GTSNPN and CDR2 is SVGIG (reference sequence). V was pared by 1 base and J by 4 bases, with 17 bases between. The CDR3 spans 17 residues.

The chain recombines TRBV7-8 with TRBJ2-2; D call uncertain. Trimming took 3 bases from V and 0 from J, leaving 8 bases between them. The germline V gene encodes CDR1 SGHVS and CDR2 FQNEAQ. The CDR3 consists of 15 residues. The CDR3 nucleotides are TGTGCCAGCAGCTTGAATCCTACGAACACCGGGGAGCTGTTTTTT. Translated: CASSLNPTNTGELFF.

The chain joins TRBV27 to TRBJ1-6; possible D gene TRBD1, 5 bases. Looked up from germline, CDR1 is MNHEY and CDR2 is SMNVEV (reference sequence). CDR3 length: 16 amino acids. The V end lost 7 bases, the J end lost 0 bases, and 13 bases lay between the germline ends. The CDR3 loop reads CASTPRGSSYNSPLHF. CDR3 nucleotide sequence: TGTGCCAGCACCCCCCGGGGGTCCTCCTATAATTCACCCCTCCACTTT.

The chain combines TRBV29-1 with TRBJ1-1; tentatively, D is TRBD1 (6 bases). CDR3 length: 12 amino acids. V was clipped by 7 bases and J by 1 base, with 10 bases between them. The germline gives CDR1 SQVTM, CDR2 ANQGSEA. The CDR3 DNA reads TGCAGCGCTAGGACAGCGAACACTGAAGCTTTCTTT. Translation: CSARTANTEAFF. The full variable domain, in which reference TRBV29-1 and TRBJ1-1 provide the parts outside the CDR3, is SAVISQKPSRDICQRGTSLTIQCQVDSQVTMMFWYRQQPGQSLTLIATANQGSEATYESGFVIDKFPISRPNLTFSTLTVSNMSPEDSSIYLCSARTANTEAFFGQGTRLTVV.

In DNA form, the CDR3 reads TGTGCCAGCAGCTTGGGGGACAGAAACACAGATACGCAGTATTTT. It translates to CASSLGDRNTDTQYF. J is TRBJ2-3 and V is TRBV5-4, with 7 bases matching TRBD1. The CDR3 runs to 15 residues. The germline V gene has CDR1 SGHNT and CDR2 YYREEE (reference sequence). V lost 0 bases, J lost 2 bases, and 3 bases stayed unmatched. Filled out from reference TRBV5-4 and TRBJ2-3, the complete variable domain reads ETGVTQSPTHLIKTRGQQVTLRCSSQSGHNTVSWYQQALGQGPQFIFQYYREEENGRGNFPPRFSGLQFPNYSSELNVNALELDDSALYLCASSLGDRNTDTQYFGPGTRLTVL.

The V and J genes are TRBV6-2 or TRBV6-3 and TRBJ1-5, with D unclear. V was pared by 2 bases and J by 0 bases, with 8 bases between. CDR1 and CDR2 (germline): MNHEY, SVGEGT. This CDR3 has 15 amino acids. DNA of the CDR3: TGTGCCAGCAGTTACCGGGGAAATAGCAATCAGCCCCAGCATTTT. Amino acids: CASSYRGNSNQPQHF.

This clone was found a few times. This sequence joins TRBV6-2 or TRBV6-3 and TRBJ1-2; 9 positions agree with TRBD1. The CDR3 sequence is 14 residues long. J was trimmed by 4 bases and V by 3 bases; bases with no gene match: 3. Germline CDR1 reads MNHEY; CDR2 reads SVGEGT. The CDR3 region has the DNA TGTGCCAGCAGTTATAAGGGACAGGGCTATGGCTACACCTTC. It encodes CASSYKGQGYGYTF.

This clone was seen more than once but under ten times. The rearrangement joins TRBV12-3 or TRBV12-4 to TRBJ1-4, with no clear D. Trimming took off 7 bases at V and 8 bases at J, with 8 bases between the two ends. This CDR3 region has 11 residues. This chain's CDR3 is CASTPGEKLFF. Written as DNA, the CDR3 is TGTGCCAGCACTCCGGGAGAAAAACTGTTTTTT.

This clone came up a few times. The chain employs TRBV6-5 and TRBJ1-2; D is unclear. This CDR3 is 13 amino acids long. V was trimmed by 7 bases and J by 4 bases, leaving 13 bases between them. CDR1 is MNHEY and CDR2 is SVGAGI in the germline V gene. The CDR3 DNA is TGTGCCAGCACCCCGGGAAGCGGCTATGGCTACACCTTC. This translates into CASTPGSGYGYTF.

V and J are TRBV5-1 and TRBJ1-2, with unresolved D. V was shortened by 1 base and J by 1 base, with 8 bases between the two germline ends. CDR1 is SGHRS, CDR2 YFSETQ, per germline. CDR3 length: 14 amino acids. The CDR3: CASSLSLYNYGYTF. For the CDR3, the DNA is TGCGCCAGCAGCTTGTCTCTATATAACTATGGCTACACCTTC.

This sequence joins TRBV12-5 and TRBJ2-7; weak D call: TRBD1 (5 bases). Looked up from germline, CDR1 is LGHNT and CDR2 is FRNRAP. CDR3 size: 17 residues. Trimming shortened V by 0 bases and J by 4 bases, and 19 bases separated the two germline ends. CDR3 nucleotides: TGTGCTAGTGGTTTGGTATTGTTTGGGGCAGAGAAATACGAGCAGTACGTC. Its protein product is CASGLVLFGAEKYEQYV.

In its sample, this clone was seen once. This CDR3 is also generated by other DNA sequences in the sample. This chain joins TRBV10-3 and TRBJ1-1, with 12 bases lining up with TRBD1. The V and J ends lost 6 bases and 1 base, in that order; junction bases with no gene match: 3. The CDR3 length is 15 residues. Germline CDR1 reads ENHRY; CDR2 reads SYGVKD. CDR3 nucleotides: TGTGCCATCAGAGGGACAGGGGGCAAGAACACTGAAGCTTTCTTT. Translation: CAIRGTGGKNTEAFF.

The rearrangement uses TRBV7-6 and TRBJ1-1; D unclear. Per the germline V gene, CDR1 is SGHVS and CDR2 is FNYEAQ. The CDR3 consists of 14 residues. V was pared by 1 base and J by 3 bases, with 9 bases between. This CDR3 reads CASSLVYPDTEAFF. CDR3 DNA: TGTGCCAGCAGCTTAGTTTATCCCGACACTGAAGCTTTCTTT.

The rearrangement uses TRBV6-4 and TRBJ1-1; D ambiguous. The V end was cut by 0 bases, the J end by 10 bases, with 9 bases between. The CDR3 spans 12 residues. Germline assignment: CDR1 MRHNA and CDR2 SNTAGT. The CDR3: CASSDSNHRAFF. The CDR3 region has the DNA TGTGCCAGCAGTGACTCGAATCACAGAGCTTTCTTT.

The rearrangement uses TRBV19 and TRBJ2-2; the match to TRBD2 covers 7 bases. V was clipped by 6 bases and J by 0 bases; unmatched bases: 7. The CDR3 contains 16 residues. From germline, CDR1 is LNHDA and CDR2 SQIVND (reference sequence). As DNA, the CDR3 is TGTGCCAGTAGCCCACGGACTAGATCGAACACCGGGGAGCTGTTTTTT. Translating gives CASSPRTRSNTGELFF.

The chain employs TRBV24-1 and TRBJ2-3; 10 bases agree with TRBD1. Germline assignment: CDR1 KGHDR and CDR2 SFDVKD. CDR3 size: 16 residues. J lost 1 base, V lost 3 bases, and 3 bases had no gene match. Here the CDR3 reads CATSDQDRGGTDTQYF. CDR3 in DNA: TGTGCCACCAGTGATCAGGACAGGGGGGGCACAGATACGCAGTATTTT.

The chain has TRBV4-2 and TRBJ2-5; the D gene is possibly TRBD2 (5 bases). V dropped 8 bases and J dropped 5 bases, with 12 bases sitting between them. Per germline, CDR1 LGHNA and CDR2 YNFKEQ. The CDR3 length is 12 residues. DNA of the CDR3: TGTGCCAGCCGGGGAGCGTGGGAGACCCAGTACTTC. Translated: CASRGAWETQYF.

On this clone: Other DNA sequences within the sample encode an identical CDR3. CDR3: CASSLAGDIQYF. DNA for the CDR3: TGCGCCAGCAGCTTGGCCGGGGACATTCAGTACTTC. This chain connects TRBV5-1 to TRBJ2-4; D might be TRBD2 (5 bases). This CDR3 is built from 12 residues. Between the trimmed V and J ends, which lost 0 bases and 8 bases, there was a span of 6 bases. In germline, CDR1 is SGHRS, CDR2 YFSETQ.

This chain links TRBV16 with TRBJ2-1; D remains unclear. Germline CDR1 KGHSY, CDR2 FQNENV. V dropped 3 bases and J dropped 8 bases, with 20 bases sitting between them. This CDR3 region has 16 residues. Here the CDR3 reads CASSHLAPGSLYEQFF. The DNA of the CDR3 is TGTGCCAGCAGCCACCTCGCCCCAGGATCCCTCTATGAGCAGTTCTTC.

Only a few counts were recorded for this clone. The chain employs TRBV6-5 and TRBJ1-2, with 9 nucleotides matching TRBD1. V lost 7 bases to trimming and J lost 6 bases; unmatched junction nucleotides: 9. The CDR3 has 14 amino acids. Germline V gives CDR1 MNHEY, CDR2 SVGAGI. This CDR3 is CASNSRDRVHGYTF. The CDR3 DNA is TGTGCCAGCAATTCCCGGGACAGGGTTCATGGCTACACCTTC.